This T cell receptor beta chain came from a study of Graves' ophthalmopathy and Graves' hyperthyroidism. CDR3 regions of TCR beta were amplified from RNA transcripts. HTBI-primed first-round RT-PCR preceded second-round multiplex PCR. TCRdb ran MiXCR on the multiplex PCR reads and lists one entry per CDR3 protein. The sample lists roughly 480,000 distinct CDR3 sequences, 13% to 15% occurring once. The table lists this clonotype with many counts. The germline V gene has CDR1 SGHAT and CDR2 FQNNGV. V was pared by 1 base and J by 4 bases, with 10 bases between. This CDR3 contains 14 residues. The clonotype was recovered from a woman between 25 and 40 years old with Graves' ophthalmopathy. The chain recombines TRBV11-2 with TRBJ1-2; D not resolved. Sequenced: blood. CDR3 bases: TGTGCCAGCAGCTTAGGTCAGGAGGTCTATGGCTACACCTTC. This sequence encodes CASSLGQEVYGYTF. The full variable domain, in which reference TRBV11-2 and TRBJ1-2 provide the parts outside the CDR3, is EAGVAQSPRYKIIEKRQSVAFWCNPISGHATLYWYQQILGQGPKLLIQFQNNGVVDDSQLPKDRFSAERLKGVDSTLKIQPAKLEDSAVYLCASSLGQEVYGYTFGSGTRLTVV.